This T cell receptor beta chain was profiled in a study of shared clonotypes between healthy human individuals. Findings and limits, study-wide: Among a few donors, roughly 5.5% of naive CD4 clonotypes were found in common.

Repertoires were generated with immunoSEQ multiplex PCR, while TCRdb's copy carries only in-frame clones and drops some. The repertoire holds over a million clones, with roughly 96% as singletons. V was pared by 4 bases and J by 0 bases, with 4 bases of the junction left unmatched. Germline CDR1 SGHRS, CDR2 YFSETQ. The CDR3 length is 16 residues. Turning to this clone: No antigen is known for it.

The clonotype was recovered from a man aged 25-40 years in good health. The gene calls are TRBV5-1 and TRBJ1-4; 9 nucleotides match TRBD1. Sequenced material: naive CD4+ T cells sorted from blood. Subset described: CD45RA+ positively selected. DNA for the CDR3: TGCGCCAGCAGCCCAAGGGACAGGGCAACTAATGAAAAACTGTTTTTT. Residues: CASSPRDRATNEKLFF.